This T cell receptor (beta chain) was recovered during a study of T-cell memory formation after mild COVID-19. Study information: Clustering of TCRs was largely donor specific. Findings and caveats of the study: Researchers could not confirm that second-wave clones peaking on day 37 targeted SARS-CoV-2. A balance of CD4 and CD8 characterized clones contracting day 15 to 85, whereas later expanders leaned CD4+.

The CDR3 extends over 14 amino acids. Per the germline V gene, CDR1 is SGHRS and CDR2 is YFSETQ. This clonotype was picked up many times. Its antigen is not identified. The junction and the germline gene differ at one end; a read error may be behind it. Constant-segment primers served in 5'RACE that generated TCR alpha and TCR beta cDNA libraries bearing sample barcodes and UMIs. One entry per CDR3 protein, called by TCRdb with MiXCR from the 5' RACE reads. The data contain about 170,000 distinct CDR3 sequences, about an eighth of them singletons. The genes are TRBV5-1 and TRBJ2-2; D is unclear. Sequenced sample: PBMCs or a T cell subset sorted from them (not recorded which). This clonotype was obtained from a man between 18 and 29 years old who had mild COVID-19 (a few samples of this study predate the infection). Cell type and time point are not known. CDR3 coding DNA: TGCGCCAGCAGCCCCCCGACCTACACGGGGGAGCTGTTTTTT. Translated, it gives CASSPPTYTGELFF.